This T cell receptor beta chain stems from a study of radiotherapy plus CTLA-4 blockade in lung cancer. Clones were sequenced by immunoSEQ multiplex PCR, and TCRdb holds only the in-frame ones, with some missing. The table records around 91,000 clones, around 88% of them present only once. Worth noting for this clone: The antigen is not known.

The CDR3 contains 15 residues. The germline V gene has CDR1 SGHVS and CDR2 FNYEAQ. Trimming took 5 bases from V and 4 from J; bases not matched to a gene: 6. General study findings and limits: In blood, tumor-derived TCR clones expanded after radiotherapy plus ipilimumab.

The chain couples TRBV7-6 to TRBJ2-5; the match to TRBD2 covers 11 bases. The sequenced sample was peripheral blood, obtained from a patient treated with radiotherapy plus ipilimumab. The TCR sequence derives from a human donor with non-small cell lung cancer that progressed on radiotherapy plus ipilimumab. The CDR3 protein is CASSPLAGGPETQYF. The CDR3 nucleotides read TGTGCCAGCAGCCCCCTAGCGGGAGGCCCAGAGACCCAGTACTTC.